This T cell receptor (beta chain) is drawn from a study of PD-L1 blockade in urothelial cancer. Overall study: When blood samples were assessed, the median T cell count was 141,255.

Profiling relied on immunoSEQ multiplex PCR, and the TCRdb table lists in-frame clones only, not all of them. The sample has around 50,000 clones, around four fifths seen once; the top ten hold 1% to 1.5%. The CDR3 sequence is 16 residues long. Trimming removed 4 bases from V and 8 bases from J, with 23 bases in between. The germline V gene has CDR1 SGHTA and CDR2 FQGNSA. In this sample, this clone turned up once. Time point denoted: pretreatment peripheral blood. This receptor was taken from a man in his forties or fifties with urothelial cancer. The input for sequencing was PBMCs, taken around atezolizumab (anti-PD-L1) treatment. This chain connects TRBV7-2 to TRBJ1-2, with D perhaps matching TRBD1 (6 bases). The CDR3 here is CASSSQGSAGARGYTF. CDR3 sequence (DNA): TGTGCCAGCAGCTCCCAAGGTAGCGCGGGGGCGCGCGGCTACACCTTC.